Listed below are T cell receptor beta chains from one sample, sequenced in a study of vaccination and CD4 T cells after COVID-19. These receptors' antigens are unknown. TCRdb used MiXCR to reprocess the PCR reads, holding one entry per CDR3 protein. The repertoire includes 5,500 to 8,000 distinct CDR3 sequences, about 20% of them detected once, and 27% sits in the top ten. This specimen was CD4+ T cells from blood, cultured in vitro, taken after SARS-CoV-2 vaccination. These receptors all come from a human donor who had recovered from COVID-19. Both conserved end residues are part of each CDR3. D genes are given only for firm matches. Clone size appears in some rows only: once, few, many, or a class for an expanded clone.

J | size | D | V | CDR3 | DNA
TRBJ2-7 | medium-sized | NA | TRBV10-3 | CAIANLAYEQYF | TGTGCCATCGCGAACCTGGCCTACGAGCAGTACTTC
TRBJ1-1 | NA | NA | TRBV20-1 | CSANRNDRNTEAFF | TGCAGTGCTAATCGAAACGACAGGAACACTGAAGCTTTCTTT
TRBJ1-6 | medium-sized | NA | TRBV7-9 | CASTGDNNSPLHF | TGTGCCAGCACCGGGGACAATAATTCACCCCTCCACTTT
TRBJ2-2 | NA | NA | TRBV4-2 | CASSQEGGLANTGELFF | TGTGCCAGCAGCCAAGAGGGGGGACTGGCGAACACCGGGGAGCTGTTTTTT
TRBJ2-5 | few | TRBD2 | TRBV20-1 | CSARKTSGTQETQYF | TGCAGTGCTAGAAAAACTAGCGGGACCCAAGAGACCCAGTACTTC
TRBJ2-1 | few | TRBD2 | TRBV6-2/TRBV6-3 | CASSYPGLAEQFF | TGTGCCAGCAGTTACCCGGGACTAGCGGAGCAGTTCTTC
TRBJ2-3 | once | NA | TRBV19 | CASSYRAGQITDTQYF | TGTGCCAGTAGTTATCGCGCCGGACAGATCACAGATACGCAGTATTTT
TRBJ2-3 | NA | NA | TRBV29-1 | CSVEPEGGTDTQYF | TGCAGCGTTGAACCGGAGGGAGGCACAGATACGCAGTATTTT
TRBJ1-3 | NA | TRBD1 | TRBV20-1 | CSARHDRAGNTMYF | TGCAGTGCTAGACACGACAGGGCTGGAAACACCATGTATTTT
TRBJ2-3 | medium-sized | NA | TRBV7-2 | CASGPTTPDTQYF | TGTGCCAGCGGGCCGACGACCCCAGATACGCAGTATTTT
TRBJ2-5 | few | TRBD1 | TRBV9 | CASSVGDSREETQYF | TGTGCCAGCAGCGTAGGGGACAGCCGGGAAGAGACCCAGTACTTC
TRBJ2-7 | NA | NA | TRBV21-1 | CASRKTEEQYF | TGTGCCAGCAGAAAGACGGAGGAGCAGTACTTC
TRBJ1-6 | NA | NA | TRBV6-1 | CASTRGATSYNSPLHF | TGTGCCAGCACCCGGGGGGCGACCTCCTATAATTCACCCCTCCACTTT
TRBJ2-3 | NA | NA | TRBV7-6 | CASSLFGLTSRGTQYF | TGTGCCAGCAGCTTATTCGGACTTACCTCGAGGGGTACGCAGTATTTT
TRBJ2-7 | medium-sized | NA | TRBV7-9 | CASSKAGSKVSYEQYF | TGTGCCAGCAGCAAGGCAGGGTCAAAGGTATCCTACGAGCAGTACTTC
TRBJ2-1 | few | TRBD1 | TRBV7-3 | CASSLGGQGASGEQFF | TGTGCCAGCAGCTTAGGGGGACAGGGGGCCTCAGGTGAGCAGTTCTTC
TRBJ2-7 | medium-sized | NA | TRBV7-2 | CASSRTPGRTYEQYF | TGTGCCAGCAGCCGGACTCCGGGAAGGACCTACGAGCAGTACTTC
TRBJ2-1 | NA | NA | TRBV5-1 | CASKVNHNEQFF | TGCGCCAGTAAGGTCAACCACAATGAGCAGTTCTTC
TRBJ2-1 | NA | TRBD1 | TRBV5-6 | CASSFGQGNEQFF | TGTGCCAGCAGCTTTGGACAGGGTAATGAGCAGTTCTTC
TRBJ1-5 | few | TRBD1 | TRBV20-1 | CSARDEEGTGGWFESNQPQHF | TGCAGTGCTAGAGATGAGGAGGGGACAGGGGGATGGTTCGAAAGCAATCAGCCCCAGCATTTT
TRBJ1-2 | medium-sized | NA | TRBV20-1 | CSASLGDTYGYTF | TGCAGTGCTAGTCTAGGGGACACCTATGGCTACACCTTC
TRBJ1-2 | medium-sized | TRBD1 | TRBV6-1 | CASRHRQGRGYGYTF | TGTGCCAGCAGACACCGACAGGGGAGAGGATATGGCTACACCTTC
TRBJ2-6 | few | NA | TRBV28 | CASSLHGGGRAGANVLTF | TGTGCCAGCAGTTTACACGGAGGGGGTCGAGCTGGGGCCAACGTCCTGACTTTC
TRBJ1-5 | NA | TRBD1 | TRBV28 | CASSREGQVFANQPQHF | TGTGCCAGCAGTCGTGAGGGACAGGTCTTTGCAAATCAGCCCCAGCATTTT
TRBJ2-1 | medium-sized | TRBD2 | TRBV15 | CATSRATSGSWNEQFF | TGTGCCACCAGCAGGGCCACTAGCGGGAGTTGGAATGAGCAGTTCTTC
TRBJ1-2 | medium-sized | TRBD1 | TRBV15 | CATSRAIGQGHGYTF | TGTGCCACCAGCAGAGCCATCGGACAGGGACATGGCTACACCTTC